A selection of T cell receptor beta chains follows, all from one sample in a study of cytomegalovirus exposure and HLA in healthy donors. The data were produced by immunoSEQ multiplex PCR, yet TCRdb's version contains in-frame clones alone and is incomplete. The sample shows hundreds of thousands of clones, over 85% of them seen only once. Sequencing used PBMCs. These receptor sequences come from a woman between 18 and 29 years old in good health and CMV-seronegative. CDR3s include the opening cysteine and the closing phenylalanine or tryptophan. The D gene is left open where the match is weak. Some rows have no size entry. The others give once, few or many, or a class for an expanded clone.

J gene	V gene	clone size	D gene	CDR3 protein	CDR3 DNA
TRBJ2-3	TRBV28	NA	TRBD2	CASSLAGARADTQYF	TGTGCCAGCAGCTTAGCGGGGGCCCGAGCAGATACGCAGTATTTT
TRBJ1-5	TRBV6-5	NA	NA	CASSYRSVNQPQHF	TGTGCCAGCAGTTACCGATCGGTCAATCAGCCCCAGCATTTT
TRBJ2-3	TRBV2	NA	TRBD2	CASSGGSGGYTDTQYF	TGTGCCAGCAGTGGCGGTAGCGGGGGCTACACAGATACGCAGTATTTT
TRBJ1-1	TRBV2	NA	TRBD1	CASSGQGETEAFF	TGTGCCAGCAGTGGACAGGGAGAGACTGAAGCTTTCTTT
TRBJ2-7	TRBV27	NA	TRBD1	CASSKDRGYEQYF	TGTGCCAGCAGTAAGGACAGGGGTTACGAGCAGTACTTC
TRBJ2-5	TRBV18	NA	NA	CASSPSEETQYF	TGTGCCAGCTCACCAAGCGAAGAGACCCAGTACTTC
TRBJ2-6	TRBV18	NA	NA	CASSGVSSGANVLTF	TGTGCCAGCTCGGGAGTTAGCTCTGGGGCCAACGTCCTGACTTTC
TRBJ2-1	TRBV6-1	once	TRBD2	CASSATSGGSAPHEQFF	TGTGCCAGCAGTGCTACTAGCGGGGGGAGTGCTCCCCATGAGCAGTTCTTC
TRBJ2-7	TRBV5-6	NA	TRBD2	CASSRLAGGTSYEQYF	TGTGCCAGCAGCCGCCTAGCGGGGGGGACCAGCTACGAGCAGTACTTC
TRBJ1-2	TRBV2	NA	NA	CASSGGPGDGYTF	TGTGCCAGCAGTGGAGGTCCAGGGGATGGCTACACCTTC
TRBJ2-7	TRBV5-1	NA	TRBD1	CASSLGGQGPTSYEQYF	TGCGCCAGCAGCTTGGGAGGACAGGGCCCAACCTCCTACGAGCAGTACTTC
TRBJ1-1	TRBV18	NA	TRBD1	CASSQRQGGDTEAFF	TGTGCCAGCTCACAAAGACAGGGCGGGGACACTGAAGCTTTCTTT
TRBJ1-1	TRBV29-1	NA	NA	CSVQGILSSTEAFF	TGCAGCGTTCAGGGAATACTAAGTAGCACTGAAGCTTTCTTT
TRBJ1-3	TRBV29-1	once	NA	CSVSGGSSGNTIYF	TGCAGCGTGAGTGGGGGCAGTAGCGGAAACACCATATATTTT
TRBJ1-1	TRBV19	NA	NA	CASRRGTGSLNTEAFF	TGTGCCAGTAGGAGGGGAACAGGGAGCTTGAACACTGAAGCTTTCTTT
TRBJ2-7	TRBV27	once	TRBD1	CASSRTGGKNYEQYF	TGTGCCAGCAGTAGGACAGGGGGGAAAAATTACGAGCAGTACTTC
TRBJ1-6	TRBV5-8	NA	TRBD1	CASSLVIRTGTFYSPLHF	TGTGCCAGCAGCTTGGTTATACGGACAGGAACATTTTATTCACCCCTCCACTTT
TRBJ1-3	TRBV7-9	NA	NA	CASSSIQGSGNTIYF	TGTGCCAGCAGTTCCATACAGGGCTCTGGAAACACCATATATTTT
TRBJ1-4	TRBV5-1	NA	NA	CASSSVAVSGGEKLFF	TGCGCCAGCAGCTCCGTCGCAGTGTCGGGAGGTGAAAAACTGTTTTTT
TRBJ1-2	TRBV6-5	NA	NA	CASSYSIGTPRGYTF	TGTGCCAGCAGTTACTCGATAGGTACCCCGAGGGGCTACACCTTC
TRBJ1-1	TRBV11-2	NA	TRBD1	CASSKQGDTEAFF	TGTGCCAGCAGCAAACAGGGGGACACTGAAGCTTTCTTT
TRBJ1-1	TRBV19	NA	TRBD1	CASSIDQGGNTEAFF	TGTGCCAGTAGTATAGATCAGGGGGGGAACACTGAAGCTTTCTTT
TRBJ1-4	TRBV6-6	NA	NA	CASTSGEKLFF	TGTGCCAGCACCTCGGGGGAAAAACTGTTTTTT
TRBJ1-4	TRBV7-9	once	NA	CASSSNSQGTNEKLFF	TGTGCCAGCAGCTCTAACAGTCAGGGAACTAATGAAAAACTGTTTTTT
TRBJ2-7	TRBV4-1	NA	NA	CASSPDGGSYEQYF	TGCGCCAGCAGCCCAGACGGCGGCTCCTACGAGCAGTACTTC
TRBJ2-5	TRBV11-3	NA	TRBD1	CASSPGQGSETQYF	TGTGCCAGCAGCCCGGGACAGGGTTCGGAGACCCAGTACTTC
TRBJ1-6	TRBV7-3	NA	NA	CASSAYRVESPLHF	TGTGCCAGCAGCGCCTACAGGGTGGAATCACCCCTCCACTTT
TRBJ2-1	TRBV9	NA	TRBD2	CASSTPPGGSFNEQFF	TGTGCCAGCAGCACCCCGCCCGGGGGGAGTTTCAATGAGCAGTTCTTC
TRBJ2-3	TRBV19	NA	TRBD2	CASSIGGGGSADTQYF	TGTGCCAGTAGTATAGGGGGCGGGGGATCGGCAGATACGCAGTATTTT
TRBJ1-6	TRBV6-5	once	NA	CASSYSREPLHF	TGTGCCAGCAGTTACTCGAGAGAACCCCTCCACTTT
TRBJ2-7	TRBV6-1	NA	TRBD2	CASSDPSGGYEQYF	TGTGCCAGCAGTGATCCTAGCGGGGGTTACGAGCAGTACTTC
TRBJ2-5	TRBV28	NA	TRBD2	CASALTGGLQETQYF	TGTGCCAGCGCCCTGACGGGGGGGCTCCAAGAGACCCAGTACTTC
TRBJ2-3	TRBV18	NA	NA	CASSPPTSMGTDTQYF	TGTGCCAGCTCACCACCCACTAGCATGGGCACAGATACGCAGTATTTT
TRBJ2-3	TRBV29-1	once	TRBD2	CSVLLAAISTDTQYF	TGCAGCGTCCTACTAGCGGCGATTAGCACAGATACGCAGTATTTT
TRBJ2-7	TRBV5-1	NA	TRBD1	CASSASTGVGTYEQYF	TGCGCCAGCAGCGCATCGACAGGGGTAGGGACCTACGAGCAGTACTTC
TRBJ1-2	TRBV5-1	NA	TRBD1	CASSTGTAGGYTF	TGCGCCAGCAGCACTGGGACAGCGGGTGGCTACACCTTC
TRBJ1-4	TRBV25-1	NA	NA	CASSEWQKNEKLFF	TGTGCCAGCAGTGAATGGCAGAAGAATGAAAAACTGTTTTTT
TRBJ1-2	TRBV7-3	NA	NA	CASSLEAGGYYGYTF	TGTGCCAGCAGCTTAGAAGCGGGGGGGTACTATGGCTACACCTTC
TRBJ2-1	TRBV9	NA	TRBD1	CASSVGDRNEQFF	TGTGCCAGCAGCGTAGGGGACAGGAATGAGCAGTTCTTC
TRBJ1-5	TRBV7-2	NA	NA	CASSLARGSYGNQPQHF	TGTGCCAGCAGCTTAGCGCGGGGTAGCTATGGCAATCAGCCCCAGCATTTT
TRBJ1-3	TRBV13	NA	NA	CASSHREVSGNTIYF	TGTGCCAGCAGCCACAGGGAAGTCTCTGGAAACACCATATATTTT
TRBJ1-2	TRBV9	NA	TRBD1	CASSGDRPRSGYTF	TGTGCCAGCAGCGGGGACAGGCCACGAAGTGGCTACACCTTC
TRBJ1-4	TRBV5-1	NA	NA	CASSPEGRSPNEKLFF	TGCGCCAGCAGCCCCGAGGGCCGGTCACCTAATGAAAAACTGTTTTTT
TRBJ1-2	TRBV27	NA	NA	CASSFSLQGRGVSSPGYTF	TGTGCCAGCAGTTTTTCCCTCCAGGGGAGAGGCGTTTCGAGTCCGGGCTACACCTTC
TRBJ1-1	TRBV27	NA	NA	CASSWSQADPEAFF	TGTGCCAGCAGTTGGTCCCAGGCCGATCCTGAAGCTTTCTTT